This T cell receptor (beta chain) emerged from a study of T cell responses to AZD1222 COVID-19 vaccine. Broader study findings: Variant regions that are unmutated are reportedly the target of nearly half of spike-specific TCRs. Vaccination with two AZD1222 doses was followed by a rise in Spike-specific TCR breadth and depth. Clonal diversity was possibly underestimated, and white British individuals and females predominated among donors.

The method was immunoSEQ multiplex PCR; TCRdb's version includes in-frame clones alone and lacks a portion of them. The sample lists about 140,000 clones; 90% were seen once. V was clipped by 1 base and J by 7 bases; unmatched bases: 12. This CDR3 has 17 amino acids. Germline V gene lookup returns CDR1 GTSNPN and CDR2 SVGIG (reference sequence). As to this clone: Its antigen is unknown.

Sequencing was performed on peripheral blood, taken on day 0 of AZD1222 vaccination. The clonotype comes from an adult in good health. This chain uses TRBV30 with TRBJ1-5; 11 bases map to TRBD1. The CDR3 sequence: CAWSETGTGGGGQPQHF. The CDR3 DNA sequence: TGTGCCTGGAGTGAGACCGGGACAGGGGGAGGAGGCCAGCCCCAGCATTTT.